The 24 T cell receptor beta chains below come from one sample, sequenced in a study of cytomegalovirus exposure and HLA in healthy donors. In the PCR, 60 Vbeta and 13 Jbeta primers were used. Method: immunoSEQ multiplex PCR; TCRdb's copy keeps in-frame clones and lacks some. The sample lists about 240,000 clones, roughly four fifths occurring once. The sequencing input was PBMCs. Receptors originate from a woman aged 55-70 years in good health and CMV-seropositive.

The chain joins TRBV5-1 to TRBJ2-1, with TRBD2 matching 10 bases. Germline V gene sequence: CDR1 SGHRS, CDR2 YFSETQ. This CDR3 region has 17 residues. The V gene end was trimmed by 1 base and the J gene end by 2 bases; junction bases not matched to a gene: 6. CDR3 nucleotides: TGCGCCAGCAGCTTGAGCGGGAGGGCAAACACCTACAATGAGCAGTTCTTC. This gives the protein CASSLSGRANTYNEQFF.

This clone occurred a few times. This chain uses TRBV19 with TRBJ1-5; no clear D gene. Trimming took off 4 bases at V and 4 bases at J, with 5 bases between the two ends. The CDR3 totals 12 residues. CDR1 and CDR2 (germline): LNHDA, SQIVND (reference sequence). The CDR3 region is CASSRLNQPQHF. CDR3 sequence (DNA): TGTGCCAGTAGTAGGCTTAATCAGCCCCAGCATTTT.

V and J are TRBV5-1 and TRBJ2-2, with 7 bases lining up with TRBD1. Germline lookup yields CDR1 SGHRS and CDR2 YFSETQ. J lost 4 bases, V lost 4 bases, and 4 bases had no gene match. The CDR3 runs 14 residues. The CDR3 spells CASSPQGSTGELFF. DNA for the CDR3: TGCGCCAGCAGCCCACAGGGGAGCACCGGGGAGCTGTTTTTT.

The rearrangement uses TRBV28 and TRBJ2-2, with 7 nucleotides matching TRBD1. CDR1 is MDHEN and CDR2 is SYDVKM in the germline V gene. There are 19 residues in the CDR3. V was clipped by 0 bases and J by 6 bases; unmatched bases: 16. This CDR3 is CASSLWWTGPDGGAGELFF. For the CDR3, the DNA is TGTGCCAGCAGTTTATGGTGGACAGGCCCCGATGGTGGGGCCGGGGAGCTGTTTTTT.

This chain links TRBV7-3 with TRBJ2-1, with TRBD2 matching 10 bases. The CDR3 is 16 amino acids. In germline, CDR1 is SGHTA, CDR2 FQGTGA. With V trimmed by 5 bases and J by 6 bases, 10 bases remained unmatched. The CDR3 region has the DNA TGTGCCAGCAGCCCCGGACAACTAGCGGGAACCAATGAGCAGTTCTTC. Protein product: CASSPGQLAGTNEQFF.

V gene TRBV4-3 combines with J gene TRBJ2-2; 9 bases align to TRBD1. The J segment lost 4 bases and the V segment lost 8 bases, leaving 5 bases of the junction unmatched. This CDR3 spans 14 amino acids. Germline V gene lookup returns CDR1 LGHNA and CDR2 YSLEER. CDR3 amino acids: CASGRDRATGELFF. The CDR3 nucleotides read TGCGCCAGCGGACGGGACAGGGCCACCGGGGAGCTGTTTTTT.

In its sample, this clone was seen a few times. The rearrangement links TRBV25-1 to TRBJ2-6; TRBD1 aligns across 7 bases. CDR3 length equals 17 residues. The junction had 6 bases not matched to a gene; V was cut back by 4 bases and J by 0 bases. Per the germline V gene, CDR1 is MGHDK and CDR2 is SYGVNS. The CDR3 is CASSAGQAHSGANVLTF. The CDR3 DNA reads TGTGCCAGCAGTGCCGGACAGGCCCACTCTGGGGCCAACGTCCTGACTTTC. Combining the CDR3 with reference TRBV25-1 and TRBJ2-6 gives the whole variable domain EADIYQTPRYLVIGTGKKITLECSQTMGHDKMYWYQQDPGMELHLIHYSYGVNSTEKGDLSSESTVSRIRTEHFPLTLESARPSHTSQYLCASSAGQAHSGANVLTFGAGSRLTVL.

This chain links TRBV9 with TRBJ1-3, with 7 bases that match TRBD1. The J segment lost 0 bases and the V segment lost 0 bases, leaving 3 bases of the junction unmatched. Germline CDR1 reads SGDLS; CDR2 reads YYNGEE. The CDR3 totals 16 residues. The CDR3 reads CASSVAGQDSGNTIYF. CDR3 sequence (DNA): TGTGCCAGCAGCGTAGCCGGACAGGACTCTGGAAACACCATATATTTT.

V usage is TRBV4-1 and J usage is TRBJ2-6; D unclear. V lost 0 bases to trimming and J lost 6 bases, with 9 bases between them. Germline CDR1 reads MGHRA; CDR2 reads YSYEKL. The CDR3 has 15 amino acids. DNA for the CDR3: TGCGCCAGCAGCCAAGACTCTCTGGCGGCCAACGTCCTGACTTTC. It is translated as CASSQDSLAANVLTF.

The V call is TRBV27, the J call TRBJ2-7; 10 bases are shared with TRBD1. The germline gives CDR1 MNHEY, CDR2 SMNVEV (reference sequence). The CDR3 loop spans 13 amino acids. The V gene end was trimmed by 4 bases and the J gene end by 6 bases; junction bases not matched to a gene: 3. The DNA of the CDR3 is TGTGCCAGCAGTTACGGACAGGGGGGCGAGCAGTACTTC. Translation gives CASSYGQGGEQYF.

The V and J genes are TRBV7-9 and TRBJ2-7, with 8 positions matching TRBD2. With 5 bases clipped from V and 0 bases from J, the junction kept 6 bases outside the gene matches. This CDR3 is built from 15 residues. The germline V gene has CDR1 SEHNR and CDR2 FQNEAQ (reference sequence). The CDR3 here is CASSPSSGFSYEQYF. DNA of the CDR3: TGTGCCAGCAGCCCATCTAGCGGGTTCTCCTACGAGCAGTACTTC.

The rearrangement links TRBV7-8 to TRBJ2-3, with D possibly being TRBD1 (6 bases). This CDR3 has 18 residues. The V end was cut by 4 bases, the J end by 0 bases, with 20 bases between. Germline assignment: CDR1 SGHVS and CDR2 FQNEAQ. The CDR3 nucleotides read TGTGCCAGCAGCTGGGGGCTAGCTGTCACATCTAGCACAGATACGCAGTATTTT. Translated, it gives CASSWGLAVTSSTDTQYF.

This clone was counted once. The chain carries TRBV4-2 and TRBJ1-3; D remains unclear. The CDR3 sequence is 17 residues long. Germline V CDR1 and CDR2: LGHNA, YNFKEQ. Deletions cut 0 bases from V and 1 base from J, with 13 bases between. Here the CDR3 reads CASSQDRVSGSGNTIYF. The CDR3 DNA sequence: TGTGCCAGCAGCCAAGATCGGGTTAGCGGTTCTGGAAACACCATATATTTT.

The chain recombines TRBV18 with TRBJ2-5; D is perhaps TRBD1 (5 bases). This CDR3 comprises 14 residues. Germline CDR1 reads KGHSH; CDR2 reads LQKENI. V was pared by 4 bases and J by 1 base, with 10 bases between. The CDR3 DNA reads TGTGCCAGCTCACGCACAGGTCCCCAAGAGACCCAGTACTTC. Residues: CASSRTGPQETQYF.

The chain links TRBV7-9 to TRBJ1-3, with D possibly being TRBD1 (6 bases). With 3 bases removed from V and 7 bases from J, the gap between germline ends came to 16 bases. The CDR3 has 15 residues. In germline, CDR1 is SEHNR, CDR2 FQNEAQ (reference sequence). The DNA of the CDR3 is TGTGCCAGCAGCTTCTGGCAGGGGATGGAGAACACCATATATTTT. As protein: CASSFWQGMENTIYF.

The genes are TRBV27 and TRBJ2-1; a weak D match, TRBD2 (5 bases). There are 13 residues in the CDR3. The germline V and J ends were trimmed by 7 bases and 7 bases, with 14 bases remaining between them. Germline CDR1 is MNHEY and CDR2 is SMNVEV (reference sequence). The CDR3 DNA reads TGTGCCAGCAACGGAGGTCTGGTTAATGAGCAGTTCTTC. Its protein is CASNGGLVNEQFF.

A remark on this clone: At one end the junction does not follow the germline gene, possibly because of a read error. V is TRBV7-9 and J is TRBJ1-2, with 8 bases fitting TRBD1. The CDR3 is 14 residues long. CDR1 is SEHNR, CDR2 FQNEAQ, per germline (reference sequence). The CDR3 bases are TGTTCCAGCAGCGACAGGGGAGGTGGCTATGGCTACACCTTC. Its protein is CSSSDRGGGYGYTF.

The chain links TRBV11-2 to TRBJ1-1, with a possible D match to TRBD1 (5 bases). Per the germline V gene, CDR1 is SGHAT and CDR2 is FQNNGV. The CDR3 runs to 14 residues. The V and J ends lost 1 base and 6 bases respectively, with 12 bases between them. CDR3: CASSLVQGRAEAFF. For the CDR3, the DNA is TGTGCCAGCAGCTTAGTTCAGGGTAGGGCTGAAGCTTTCTTT.

This chain uses TRBV19 with TRBJ2-7; TRBD2 aligns across 8 bases. The V gene's germline CDR1 is LNHDA and CDR2 SQIVND (reference sequence). V was clipped by 5 bases and J by 1 base; unmatched bases: 4. CDR3 length: 14 residues. The CDR3 coding sequence is TGTGCCAGTAGTTTGGTAGCGGGATCCTACGAGCAGTACTTC. This translates into CASSLVAGSYEQYF.

A note on this clone: A junction boundary mismatches the germline segment, possibly from a read error. The chain carries TRBV25-1 and TRBJ2-7; 8 bases agree with TRBD1. This CDR3 contains 12 residues. The V gene's germline CDR1 is MGHDK and CDR2 SYGVNS. CDR3 loop: CASSGEPGQDRF. DNA for the CDR3: TGTGCCAGCAGTGGGGAACCGGGACAGGACCGTTTC.

This sequence joins TRBV19 and TRBJ2-7; TRBD2 might be the D (5 bases). Per the germline V gene, CDR1 is LNHDA and CDR2 is SQIVND (reference sequence). The CDR3 consists of 14 residues. This CDR3 reads CASKKGVGIYEQYF. For the CDR3, the DNA is TGTGCTTCTAAAAAGGGAGTGGGCATCTACGAGCAGTACTTC.

The V gene is TRBV19, the J gene TRBJ2-5; a possible D gene is TRBD1 (6 bases). The CDR3 extends over 14 amino acids. Germline-derived CDR1 and CDR2 are LNHDA and SQIVND (reference sequence). The ends were cut back, 7 bases at V and 0 bases at J, with 12 bases in the middle. CDR3 in amino acids: CASNPGTYQETQYF. CDR3 DNA sequence: TGTGCCAGTAATCCCGGGACATACCAAGAGACCCAGTACTTC.

This clone has more than one count but fewer than ten. Other DNA sequences in this sample translate to the same CDR3. This chain connects TRBV4-1 to TRBJ1-4; no clear D. The V and J ends lost 3 bases and 3 bases respectively, with 8 bases between them. The CDR3 contains 14 residues. Germline CDR1 is MGHRA and CDR2 is YSYEKL. CDR3 sequence: CASSQGVANEKLFF. For the CDR3, the DNA is TGCGCCAGCAGCCAGGGAGTCGCTAATGAAAAACTGTTTTTT.

The rearrangement joins TRBV27 to TRBJ2-1; D is unclear. V lost 4 bases to trimming and J lost 6 bases, with 7 bases between them. Germline lookup yields CDR1 MNHEY and CDR2 SMNVEV (reference sequence). CDR3 size: 12 residues. CDR3 DNA: TGTGCCAGCAGTTGGTCAGGCAATGAGCAGTTCTTC. It encodes CASSWSGNEQFF.